Presented here are 8 T cell receptor beta chains from one specimen sequenced in a study of CD8+ T cells in alopecia areata. cDNA serving as the sequencing template came from extracted, reverse transcribed RNA. Here immunoSEQ multiplex PCR was the method, and the copy in TCRdb shows in-frame clones only, minus some. Altogether about 140,000 clones are present, approximately 85% being singletons, with the ten largest covering about 25%. Treatment noted: oral pan-JAK inhibitor, 5-10 mg twice daily. The specimen was CD8+ T cells sorted from blood, collected at week 4, from a patient treated with tofacitinib. Receptors were obtained from a human donor with alopecia areata.

V is TRBV4-1 and J is TRBJ2-5, with 8 bases matching TRBD2. Germline lookup yields CDR1 MGHRA and CDR2 YSYEKL. Unmatched junction bases numbered 6, after V lost 1 base and J lost 2 bases. This CDR3 contains 16 residues. The CDR3 region has the DNA TGCGCCAGCAGCCAAGTCCCAGCGGGGGAGCAAGAGACCCAGTACTTC. This sequence encodes CASSQVPAGEQETQYF.

This clone was detected only a few times. The gene calls are TRBV30 and TRBJ2-3, with D possibly being TRBD2 (6 bases). Germline V gene lookup returns CDR1 GTSNPN and CDR2 SVGIG (reference sequence). The CDR3 loop spans 15 amino acids. V was pared by 3 bases and J by 1 base, with 14 bases between. The CDR3 DNA reads as TGTGCCTGGAGCCTCGGGGGAGATCGCACAGATACGCAGTATTTT. Translation gives CAWSLGGDRTDTQYF.

The V and J genes are TRBV28 and TRBJ2-2, with 8 bases identical to TRBD1. Trimming removed 1 base from V and 0 bases from J; junction bases left unmatched: 7. CDR1 is MDHEN, CDR2 SYDVKM, per germline. The CDR3 consists of 18 residues. CDR3 DNA sequence: TGTGCCAGCAGTTTATCCGGGACAGGAAGGGCGAACACCGGGGAGCTGTTTTTT. It translates to CASSLSGTGRANTGELFF.

The chain carries TRBV7-6 and TRBJ2-5; 8 bases agree with TRBD1. J was trimmed by 1 base and V by 1 base; bases with no gene match: 8. This CDR3 comprises 17 residues. The germline V gene has CDR1 SGHVS and CDR2 FNYEAQ. CDR3 nucleotides: TGTGCCAGCAGCTTAGAGGCAGGGGGCTCTTCCCAAGAGACCCAGTACTTC. Protein sequence: CASSLEAGGSSQETQYF.

The chain uses TRBV27 and TRBJ1-1; no firm D call. The CDR3 has 15 amino acids. Trimming pared 3 bases from V and 0 bases from J, leaving 11 bases between. Germline CDR1 and CDR2: MNHEY and SMNVEV (reference sequence). The CDR3 region is CASSFIGPMNTEAFF. CDR3 coding DNA: TGTGCCAGCAGTTTCATAGGACCCATGAACACTGAAGCTTTCTTT.

J is TRBJ2-7 and V is TRBV4-3; D remains ambiguous. Germline loops: CDR1 LGHNA, CDR2 YSLEER. The V end was cut by 4 bases, the J end by 4 bases, with 17 bases between. CDR3 length: 15 residues. In DNA, the CDR3 is TGCGCCAGCAGCCCGACTTCCCCCGGCGGATACGAGCAGTACTTC. Protein: CASSPTSPGGYEQYF.

The CDR3: CASSPGTGGGYGYTF. CDR3 DNA sequence: TGTGCCAGCAGCCCAGGGACAGGGGGCGGCTATGGCTACACCTTC. V usage is TRBV7-3 and J usage is TRBJ1-2, with 12 bases matching TRBD1. Trimming took 5 bases from V and 4 from J; bases not matched to a gene: 5. The CDR3 loop spans 15 amino acids. Germline-derived CDR1 and CDR2 are SGHTA and FQGTGA.

The chain uses TRBV28 and TRBJ2-3, with 15 bases fitting TRBD2. Germline V gene lookup returns CDR1 MDHEN and CDR2 SYDVKM. The V segment lost 6 bases and the J segment 8 bases; nucleotides outside the gene matches: 6. The CDR3 contains 15 residues. CDR3 region: CASSPGLAGGSTQYF. The CDR3 bases are TGTGCCAGCAGCCCGGGACTAGCGGGGGGTAGTACGCAGTATTTT.